The rows below give T cell receptor beta chains drawn from one sample of a study of PD-1 and CTLA-4 blockade in melanoma. Repertoires were generated with immunoSEQ multiplex PCR, while TCRdb's copy carries only in-frame clones and drops some. The repertoire holds over 25,000 clones, with roughly nine tenths as singletons. Sequencing was performed on CD8+ T cells from peripheral blood, taken before anti-PD-1 treatment. These receptors all come from a human donor with melanoma. Each CDR3 is given with its conserved first and last residue. D genes are given only for firm matches. Expanded clones get a size class; other rows say once, few or many, or leave the size out.

j_gene | d_gene | len | v_gene | abundance | CDR3nt | CDR3aa
TRBJ2-1 | - | 15 | TRBV28 | once | TGTGCCAGCAGTTTACTGCGGTACTCCTACAATGAGCAGTTCTTC | CASSLLRYSYNEQFF
TRBJ2-4 | - | 15 | TRBV10-3 | - | TGTGCCATCAGTGAGCCCATAGAAGCCAAAAACATTCAGTACTTC | CAISEPIEAKNIQYF
TRBJ2-1 | - | 13 | TRBV7-9 | - | TGTGCCGTAGGAGCGGGCATTGACAATGAGCAGTTCTTC | CAVGAGIDNEQFF
TRBJ2-3 | - | 15 | TRBV4-1 | - | TGCGCCAGCAGCCAAGATCAGCGAGGTACAGATACGCAGTATTTT | CASSQDQRGTDTQYF
TRBJ1-1 | - | 15 | TRBV7-9 | - | TGTGCCAGCAGCTTGCCCGGGACGGAGAACACTGAAGCTTTCTTT | CASSLPGTENTEAFF
TRBJ2-7 | TRBD2 | 18 | TRBV11-2 | - | TGTGCCAGCAGAGGACTAGCGGCCTCAACCGGGGTCTCCTACGAGCAGTACTTC | CASRGLAASTGVSYEQYF
TRBJ2-7 | - | 16 | TRBV4-1 | - | TGCGCCAGCAGCCAAGATGGGGGGGGGCCCTCTTTCGAGCAGTACTTC | CASSQDGGGPSFEQYF
TRBJ1-1 | - | 12 | TRBV11-2 | - | TGTGCCAGCAGCTCAAAGGGCACTGAAGCTTTCTTT | CASSSKGTEAFF
TRBJ1-5 | - | 18 | TRBV5-1 | - | TGCGCCAGCAGCCCGGACACCCCCGAGTCTTATAGCAATCAGCCCCAGCATTTT | CASSPDTPESYSNQPQHF
TRBJ2-1 | - | 10 | TRBV28 | - | TGTGCCAGCAGCCTACATGAGCAGTTCTTC | CASSLHEQFF
TRBJ1-1 | - | 14 | TRBV9 | - | TGTGCCAGCAGCGCGCTCACAGAGAACACTGAAGCTTTCTTT | CASSALTENTEAFF
TRBJ1-1 | - | 14 | TRBV6-6 | - | TGTGCCAGCAGTTACGGGTCGAAGAACACTGAAGCTTTCTTT | CASSYGSKNTEAFF
TRBJ2-2 | - | 13 | TRBV12-3/TRBV12-4 | - | TGTGCCAGCAGCACCGGACGGGGCGGGGAGCTGTTTTTT | CASSTGRGGELFF
TRBJ1-2 | - | 14 | TRBV7-8 | once | TGTGCCAGCAGCCCGGGACCCTCTGACTATGGCTACACCTTC | CASSPGPSDYGYTF
TRBJ2-4 | - | 14 | TRBV28 | - | TGTGCCAGCAGTATACAGGGAGGCAAAAACATTCAGTACTTC | CASSIQGGKNIQYF
TRBJ1-2 | - | 11 | TRBV24-1 | - | TGTGCCACCAGTCTAGGGGGAGGCTACACCTTC | CATSLGGGYTF
TRBJ2-5 | - | 16 | TRBV10-2 | - | TGCGCCAGCAGTGGGGGGCTCTTTGATCAAGAAGAGACCCAGTACTTC | CASSGGLFDQEETQYF
TRBJ2-3 | - | 18 | TRBV3-1/TRBV3-2 | - | TGTGCCAGCAGCCGCTCGCGAGGGGGGGGCCCTAGCACAGATACGCAGTATTTT | CASSRSRGGGPSTDTQYF
TRBJ2-1 | TRBD2 | 15 | TRBV7-9 | - | TGTGCCAGCAGCTCCGGACTAGCGGGTTTCAATGAGCAGTTCTTC | CASSSGLAGFNEQFF
TRBJ1-2 | - | 14 | TRBV18 | - | TGTGCCAGCTCACCCCGGGGGACTAACTATGGCTACACCTTC | CASSPRGTNYGYTF
TRBJ1-1 | - | 13 | TRBV30 | once | TGTGCCTGGAGTCAAACTGCGAACACTGAAGCTTTCTTT | CAWSQTANTEAFF
TRBJ1-5 | - | 12 | TRBV6-1 | - | TGTGCCAGCAGTGAAGGTTATCAGCCCCAGCATTTT | CASSEGYQPQHF
TRBJ1-1 | TRBD1 | 14 | TRBV6-5 | - | TGTGCCAGCAGCGATACAGGGGGGAACACTGAAGCTTTCTTT | CASSDTGGNTEAFF
TRBJ2-1 | - | 12 | TRBV9 | once | TGTGCCAGCAGCGCGCAACTTGATGAGCAGTTCTTC | CASSAQLDEQFF
TRBJ2-2 | - | 15 | TRBV7-3 | - | TGTGCCAGCAGCTTAACCTCTATGAACACCGGGGAGCTGTTTTTT | CASSLTSMNTGELFF